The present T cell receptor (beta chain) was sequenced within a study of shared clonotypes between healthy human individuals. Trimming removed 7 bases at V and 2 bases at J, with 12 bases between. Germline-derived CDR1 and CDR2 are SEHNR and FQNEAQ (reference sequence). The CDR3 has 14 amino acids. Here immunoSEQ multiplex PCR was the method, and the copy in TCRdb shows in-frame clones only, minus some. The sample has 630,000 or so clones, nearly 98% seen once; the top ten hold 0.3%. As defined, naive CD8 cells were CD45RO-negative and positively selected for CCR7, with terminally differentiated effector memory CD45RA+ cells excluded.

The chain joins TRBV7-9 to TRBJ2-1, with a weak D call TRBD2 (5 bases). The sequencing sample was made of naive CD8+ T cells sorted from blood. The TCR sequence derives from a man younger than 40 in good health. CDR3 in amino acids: CASNLDSPYNEQFF. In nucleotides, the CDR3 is TGTGCCAGCAACCTGGACTCACCCTACAATGAGCAGTTCTTC.